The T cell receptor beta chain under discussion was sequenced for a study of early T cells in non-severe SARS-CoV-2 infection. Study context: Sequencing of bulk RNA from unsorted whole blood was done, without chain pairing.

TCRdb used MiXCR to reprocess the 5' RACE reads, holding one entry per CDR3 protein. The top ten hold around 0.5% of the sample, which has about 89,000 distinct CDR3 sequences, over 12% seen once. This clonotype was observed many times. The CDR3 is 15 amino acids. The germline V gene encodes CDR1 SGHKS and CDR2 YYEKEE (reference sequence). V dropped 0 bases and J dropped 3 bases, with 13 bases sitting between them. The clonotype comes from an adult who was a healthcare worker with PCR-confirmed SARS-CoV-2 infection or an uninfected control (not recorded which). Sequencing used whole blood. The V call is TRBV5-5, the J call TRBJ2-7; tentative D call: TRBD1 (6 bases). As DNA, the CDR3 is TGTGCCAGCAGCTTGGCGGGGCAGGGGTTCTACGAGCAGTACGTC. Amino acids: CASSLAGQGFYEQYV.